A selection of T cell receptor beta chains follows, all from one sample in a study of Ad26.COV2.S vaccination and SARS-CoV-2 variants. Clones were sequenced by immunoSEQ multiplex PCR, and TCRdb holds only the in-frame ones, with some missing. Among about 480,000 clones listed, roughly 89% were seen once. This material consisted of peripheral blood, taken in a trial of Ad26.COV2.S vaccine versus placebo. Source of these receptors: a person aged 18-65 years who received the Ad26.COV2.S COVID-19 vaccine or a placebo. Both conserved end residues are part of each CDR3. Fields, in order: clone size, V gene, CDR3 length, J gene, CDR3 protein. Some rows have no size entry. The others give once, few or many, or a class for an expanded clone.

clone size: .; V gene: TRBV30; CDR3 length: 14; J gene: TRBJ2-3; CDR3 protein: CAWSEGRSSPAQYF
clone size: .; V gene: TRBV4-3; CDR3 length: 19; J gene: TRBJ1-4; CDR3 protein: CASSQDLAGQGLVDEKLFF
clone size: .; V gene: TRBV4-3; CDR3 length: 15; J gene: TRBJ2-7; CDR3 protein: CASSQSRGNTYEQYF
clone size: .; V gene: TRBV6-2/TRBV6-3; CDR3 length: 11; J gene: TRBJ2-2; CDR3 protein: CASSRSRELFF
clone size: .; V gene: TRBV11-1; CDR3 length: 15; J gene: TRBJ2-7; CDR3 protein: CASSPLTSRGYEQYF
clone size: .; V gene: TRBV2; CDR3 length: 16; J gene: TRBJ2-6; CDR3 protein: CASSTVDPSGANVLTF
clone size: .; V gene: TRBV5-1; CDR3 length: 16; J gene: TRBJ2-7; CDR3 protein: CASSRTLAGGAYEQYF
clone size: .; V gene: TRBV4-3; CDR3 length: 15; J gene: TRBJ2-1; CDR3 protein: CASSQGGAGGGEQFF
clone size: few; V gene: TRBV27; CDR3 length: 12; J gene: TRBJ1-4; CDR3 protein: CASKDRNEKLFF
clone size: few; V gene: TRBV2; CDR3 length: 15; J gene: TRBJ2-5; CDR3 protein: CASPLAGRGVETQYF
clone size: .; V gene: TRBV28; CDR3 length: 11; J gene: TRBJ1-1; CDR3 protein: CASSAGFEAFF
clone size: .; V gene: TRBV19; CDR3 length: 16; J gene: TRBJ2-1; CDR3 protein: CASSKAAGRTYNEQFF
clone size: .; V gene: TRBV28; CDR3 length: 14; J gene: TRBJ2-7; CDR3 protein: CASRSPGTSYEQYF
clone size: .; V gene: TRBV2; CDR3 length: 15; J gene: TRBJ2-1; CDR3 protein: CASSEVAGGSNEQFF
clone size: .; V gene: TRBV1; CDR3 length: 16; J gene: TRBJ2-7; CDR3 protein: CTSSQEGGWGRGEQYF
clone size: .; V gene: TRBV7-7; CDR3 length: 14; J gene: TRBJ2-7; CDR3 protein: CASSAAEGDYEQYF
clone size: once; V gene: TRBV19; CDR3 length: 11; J gene: TRBJ2-7; CDR3 protein: CASSTNYEQYF
clone size: .; V gene: TRBV7-9; CDR3 length: 14; J gene: TRBJ1-6; CDR3 protein: CASSLIDGRSPLHF
clone size: .; V gene: TRBV5-1; CDR3 length: 15; J gene: TRBJ2-2; CDR3 protein: CASSSLIGGTGELFF
clone size: .; V gene: TRBV28; CDR3 length: 15; J gene: TRBJ1-5; CDR3 protein: CASSLGGARDQPQHF
clone size: .; V gene: TRBV6-2/TRBV6-3; CDR3 length: 19; J gene: TRBJ2-1; CDR3 protein: CASSPPTSGRGILYNEQFF
clone size: .; V gene: TRBV10-2; CDR3 length: 17; J gene: TRBJ1-6; CDR3 protein: CASSESGTSSYNSPLHF
clone size: .; V gene: TRBV2; CDR3 length: 16; J gene: TRBJ1-3; CDR3 protein: CASSSQPTISGNTIYF
clone size: .; V gene: TRBV9; CDR3 length: 13; J gene: TRBJ1-1; CDR3 protein: CASSVGRNTEAFF
clone size: .; V gene: TRBV27; CDR3 length: 15; J gene: TRBJ1-2; CDR3 protein: CASSSPGRGGYGYTF
clone size: .; V gene: TRBV12-3/TRBV12-4; CDR3 length: 12; J gene: TRBJ2-7; CDR3 protein: CASSLGRGEQYF
clone size: .; V gene: TRBV6-2/TRBV6-3; CDR3 length: 15; J gene: TRBJ2-1; CDR3 protein: CASSRWTSGWDEQFF
clone size: .; V gene: TRBV9; CDR3 length: 13; J gene: TRBJ2-7; CDR3 protein: CASSEAGSYEQYF
clone size: .; V gene: TRBV6-2/TRBV6-3; CDR3 length: 15; J gene: TRBJ2-1; CDR3 protein: CASSPPGLSYNEQFF
clone size: .; V gene: TRBV10-3; CDR3 length: 17; J gene: TRBJ1-6; CDR3 protein: CAISETQGRVTNSPLHF
clone size: .; V gene: TRBV5-6; CDR3 length: 14; J gene: TRBJ2-7; CDR3 protein: CASSGGLAVGEQYF
clone size: .; V gene: TRBV5-1; CDR3 length: 15; J gene: TRBJ2-7; CDR3 protein: CASSPRQDRGHEQYF
clone size: .; V gene: TRBV9; CDR3 length: 15; J gene: TRBJ2-7; CDR3 protein: CASSVAGGAPYEQYF